The entry that follows covers one TCR beta chain sequence. TCRdb keeps only in-frame clones here, not all; method: immunoSEQ multiplex PCR. Altogether about 100,000 clones are present, about 87% being singletons, with the ten largest covering about 15%. These data are taken from a study of T cell responses to AZD1222 COVID-19 vaccine. The TCR was taken from an adult in good health. The sample was peripheral blood, taken on day 0 of AZD1222 vaccination.

Here the CDR3 DNA reads TGTGCCAGTAGTCTGTCCAATGGGTACACTGAAGCTTTCTTT. Its translation is CASSLSNGYTEAFF. V is TRBV19 and J is TRBJ1-1; D remains unclear. Germline CDR1 and CDR2: LNHDA and SQIVND (reference sequence). V dropped 5 bases and J dropped 3 bases, with 13 bases sitting between them. This CDR3 spans 14 amino acids.